These T cell receptor beta chains were read from a single sample in a study of monozygotic twins with inflammatory bowel disease. TCRdb reworked the 5' RACE reads into one entry per CDR3 protein, no DNA. This sample's table reports over 120,000 distinct CDR3 sequences. The sample was blood. These receptors originate from a human donor with ulcerative colitis or Crohn's disease, or a healthy co-twin of an affected twin (not recorded which). CDR3s include the opening cysteine and the closing phenylalanine or tryptophan. The order of the fields is J gene, V gene, CDR3 protein.

j_call: TRBJ2-5
v_call: TRBV5-1
cdr3_aa: CASSRQIQETQYF

j_call: TRBJ2-2
v_call: TRBV24-1
cdr3_aa: CATSDFPPQGANTGELFF

j_call: TRBJ2-3
v_call: TRBV29-1
cdr3_aa: CSVEASGSTDTQYF

j_call: TRBJ1-5
v_call: TRBV6-2/TRBV6-3
cdr3_aa: CASGPLRVSNQPQHF

j_call: TRBJ2-6
v_call: TRBV29-1
cdr3_aa: CSTPGTGPSGANVLTF

j_call: TRBJ2-7
v_call: TRBV20-1
cdr3_aa: CSANKRETYEQYF

j_call: TRBJ2-1
v_call: TRBV9
cdr3_aa: CASSGPGTRGFDEQFF

j_call: TRBJ2-7
v_call: TRBV6-1
cdr3_aa: CASRREGSYEQYF

j_call: TRBJ2-2
v_call: TRBV6-2/TRBV6-3
cdr3_aa: CASSDWKGLGDTGELFF

j_call: TRBJ2-5
v_call: TRBV7-9
cdr3_aa: CASSPGQGAFETQYF

j_call: TRBJ1-3
v_call: TRBV18
cdr3_aa: CASSLDRTGNTIYF

j_call: TRBJ2-5
v_call: TRBV5-6
cdr3_aa: CASSFSSGGETQYF

j_call: TRBJ2-7
v_call: TRBV6-2/TRBV6-3
cdr3_aa: CASSRSGIGYEQYF

j_call: TRBJ2-3
v_call: TRBV10-3
cdr3_aa: CAISDTSGSSTDTQYF

j_call: TRBJ1-1
v_call: TRBV7-3
cdr3_aa: CASSQSGGNTEAFF

j_call: TRBJ1-1
v_call: TRBV5-1
cdr3_aa: CASSLAGATPMNTEAFF

j_call: TRBJ2-3
v_call: TRBV12-3/TRBV12-4
cdr3_aa: CASSPGTGYTDTQYF

j_call: TRBJ1-5
v_call: TRBV15
cdr3_aa: CATGGFEQPQHF

j_call: TRBJ2-5
v_call: TRBV5-1
cdr3_aa: CASSLGGRADRETQYF

j_call: TRBJ2-1
v_call: TRBV7-2
cdr3_aa: CASTLQPHEQFF

j_call: TRBJ1-5
v_call: TRBV19
cdr3_aa: CASSVSGPAGNQPQHF

j_call: TRBJ2-5
v_call: TRBV6-2/TRBV6-3
cdr3_aa: CASSATGIQETQYF

j_call: TRBJ2-3
v_call: TRBV20-1
cdr3_aa: CSARDLSAGDSDTQYF

j_call: TRBJ2-2
v_call: TRBV2
cdr3_aa: CASSERAGGAITGELFF

j_call: TRBJ2-1
v_call: TRBV9
cdr3_aa: CASSTRDPGRLAGGNEQFF

j_call: TRBJ2-2
v_call: TRBV24-1
cdr3_aa: CATSDSNRGPTGELFF

j_call: TRBJ1-1
v_call: TRBV21-1
cdr3_aa: CASSAPRGPAPAEAFF

j_call: TRBJ2-1
v_call: TRBV11-2
cdr3_aa: CASSVRGLVSEQFF

j_call: TRBJ2-1
v_call: TRBV7-3
cdr3_aa: CASSLLRDRVESYNEQFF

j_call: TRBJ2-3
v_call: TRBV11-2
cdr3_aa: CASSIRPGVQGDTQYF

j_call: TRBJ2-3
v_call: TRBV27
cdr3_aa: CASSYRTPRDTQYF

j_call: TRBJ1-2
v_call: TRBV12-3/TRBV12-4
cdr3_aa: CASSLGRWTPDNYGYTF

j_call: TRBJ1-5
v_call: TRBV6-1
cdr3_aa: CASSEGNQNQPQHF

j_call: TRBJ2-1
v_call: TRBV6-1
cdr3_aa: CASGEREIDEQFF

j_call: TRBJ1-2
v_call: TRBV9
cdr3_aa: CASSVEPSAPGYGYTF

j_call: TRBJ2-5
v_call: TRBV29-1
cdr3_aa: CSVAGTVAWWQYF

j_call: TRBJ2-1
v_call: TRBV28
cdr3_aa: CASSGGQNNEQFF

j_call: TRBJ2-1
v_call: TRBV5-4
cdr3_aa: CASSLAGTSADNEQFF

j_call: TRBJ2-7
v_call: TRBV7-6
cdr3_aa: CASSLEQTSYEQYF

j_call: TRBJ1-5
v_call: TRBV5-1
cdr3_aa: CARDRWNQPQHF

j_call: TRBJ2-7
v_call: TRBV6-5
cdr3_aa: CASSYPGRYEQYF

j_call: TRBJ2-1
v_call: TRBV7-9
cdr3_aa: CASSSHGNEQFF

j_call: TRBJ1-5
v_call: TRBV27
cdr3_aa: CASSWGGGGQPQHF

j_call: TRBJ2-7
v_call: TRBV9
cdr3_aa: CASSAGTALYEQYF

j_call: TRBJ2-7
v_call: TRBV2
cdr3_aa: CASQVDSGADEQYF

j_call: TRBJ2-2
v_call: TRBV12-3/TRBV12-4
cdr3_aa: CASRSMNTGELFF

j_call: TRBJ2-1
v_call: TRBV7-2
cdr3_aa: CASSTGTSVYNEQFF

j_call: TRBJ2-3
v_call: TRBV7-2
cdr3_aa: CASSRPLAGGPGTQYF

j_call: TRBJ2-5
v_call: TRBV10-3
cdr3_aa: CAISESSLPEETQYF

j_call: TRBJ2-7
v_call: TRBV5-1
cdr3_aa: CASSLAPTSSGYEQYF

j_call: TRBJ1-4
v_call: TRBV15
cdr3_aa: CATSTDRTGRYEKLFF

j_call: TRBJ2-2
v_call: TRBV7-2
cdr3_aa: CASSSPYREGNTGELFF

j_call: TRBJ1-1
v_call: TRBV7-9
cdr3_aa: CASSPVGVSNTEAFF